This T cell receptor (beta chain) was retrieved from a study of glioma-infiltrating T cells after dendritic cell vaccination. About the research overall: Glioblastoma patients came from Phase I and II dendritic cell vaccination trials. The vaccine used monocyte-derived dendritic cells pulsed overnight with autologous tumor lysate.

The count of this clone is one. The CDR3 extends over 17 amino acids. Germline values: CDR1 LGHNA, CDR2 YNFKEQ. V was trimmed by 1 base and J by 0 bases, leaving 13 bases between them. Sequenced by immunoSEQ multiplex PCR; TCRdb stores in-frame clones only, minus some. The data contain around 23,000 clones, roughly nine tenths of them singletons. This sample's time point: after dendritic cell vaccination, including at tumor progression/relapse. Only patients with spare fresh-frozen tumor and over two years of follow-up were included. Sequencing used blood, obtained after dendritic cell vaccination. This TCR derives from a human donor with glioblastoma. This rearrangement joins TRBV4-2 to TRBJ1-3; a weak D match, TRBD1 (6 bases). CDR3 bases: TGTGCCAGCAGCCAAGTTGGCAGGGGAAACTCTGGAAACACCATATATTTT. Protein product: CASSQVGRGNSGNTIYF.